This entry features one T cell receptor beta chain sequence. This CDR3 has 16 residues. Trimming stripped 5 bases from V and 2 bases from J, with 13 bases between. CDR1 PRHDT and CDR2 FYEKMQ come from the germline V gene (reference sequence). The sample comes from a study of blood T cell repertoires in COVID-19. Method: immunoSEQ multiplex PCR; TCRdb's copy keeps in-frame clones and lacks some. The sample carries around 300,000 clones, 87% recorded once. Before being deemed recovered, Cohort 3 donors had two negative PCRs, clearance, or symptom resolution. The receptor was isolated from a woman between 35 and 50 years old who had recovered from COVID-19. Material: PBMCs or T cells enriched from blood (not recorded which). The chain carries TRBV13 and TRBJ2-6; a possible D gene is TRBD1 (6 bases). The CDR3 protein is CASSTIQGTGANVLTF. The DNA of the CDR3 is TGTGCCAGCAGCACTATCCAGGGGACTGGGGCCAACGTCCTGACTTTC. Looking up the rest from reference TRBV13 and TRBJ2-6 gives the full variable domain: AAGVIQSPRHLIKEKRETATLKCYPIPRHDTVYWYQQGPGQDPQFLISFYEKMQSDKGSIPDRFSAQQFSDYHSELNMSSLELGDSALYFCASSTIQGTGANVLTFGAGSRLTVL.